Following are 18 T cell receptor beta chains from one sample sequenced in a study of beta chain features in type 1 diabetes. Expressed TCRB transcripts were sequenced after all isolated RNA was converted to cDNA. TCRdb keeps only in-frame clones here, not all; method: immunoSEQ multiplex PCR. The sample yields roughly 300,000 clones, 14% seen once. Input material: central memory CD4+ T cells from blood. Receptors originate from a man aged 25-45 years in good health.

This clone came up a few times. The chain uses TRBV9 and TRBJ1-2; 7 bases map to TRBD1. J gave up 2 bases and V 3 bases, and 4 bases lay outside the gene matches. CDR1 and CDR2 (germline): SGDLS, YYNGEE. This CDR3 is built from 14 residues. CDR3 protein: CASSASDRNYGYTF. The CDR3 region has the DNA TGTGCCAGCAGCGCCTCGGACAGGAACTATGGCTACACCTTC.

The V and J genes are TRBV5-4 and TRBJ2-4, with 7 bases aligning to TRBD2. V shed 4 bases and J 0 bases; nucleotides not matched to a gene: 7. Per germline, CDR1 SGHNT and CDR2 YYREEE (reference sequence). The length of the CDR3 is 16 residues. DNA of the CDR3: TGTGCCAGCAGCCAAGATAAGCGGGGAGCCAAAAACATTCAGTACTTC. Residues: CASSQDKRGAKNIQYF.

About this clone: The identical CDR3 is also encoded by other nucleotide sequences in the sample. This rearrangement joins TRBV27 to TRBJ2-3, with D tentatively TRBD1 or TRBD2 (7 bases each). CDR3 length: 16 residues. V lost 3 bases and J lost 0, with 13 bases in between. Looked up from germline, CDR1 is MNHEY and CDR2 is SMNVEV (reference sequence). Here the CDR3 DNA reads TGTGCCAGCAGTTTGAGGGGGCGGGAGAGCACAGATACGCAGTATTTT. Its translation is CASSLRGRESTDTQYF.

The chain has TRBV7-8 and TRBJ2-3, with D perhaps matching TRBD1 or TRBD2 (5 bases each). From germline, CDR1 is SGHVS and CDR2 FQNEAQ. This CDR3 contains 15 residues. V was shortened by 1 base and J by 5 bases, with 13 bases between the two germline ends. The CDR3 loop reads CASSLDGASGDTQYF. The CDR3 coding sequence is TGTGCCAGCAGCTTAGATGGGGCCAGCGGAGATACGCAGTATTTT.

This clone was detected a few times. This chain uses TRBV9 with TRBJ2-3; D is unresolved. Trimming removed 3 bases at V and 5 bases at J, with 7 bases between. This CDR3 is 12 amino acids long. Germline V gene lookup returns CDR1 SGDLS and CDR2 YYNGEE. Here the CDR3 reads CASSETLDTQYF. As DNA, the CDR3 is TGTGCCAGCAGCGAGACTTTAGATACGCAGTATTTT. Combining the CDR3 with reference TRBV9 and TRBJ2-3 gives the whole variable domain DSGVTQTPKHLITATGQRVTLRCSPRSGDLSVYWYQQSLDQGLQFLIQYYNGEERAKGNILERFSAQQFPDLHSELNLSSLELGDSALYFCASSETLDTQYFGPGTRLTVL.

V and J are TRBV29-1 and TRBJ1-2; weak D call: TRBD1 (5 bases). Germline-derived CDR1 and CDR2 are SQVTM and ANQGSEA. Between the trimmed V and J ends, which lost 5 bases and 5 bases, there was a span of 9 bases. The CDR3 covers 11 residues. CDR3 DNA sequence: TGCAGCGTTCTCGGGGGTTATGGCTACACCTTC. This gives the protein CSVLGGYGYTF.

This clone was counted only a few times. The chain joins TRBV15 to TRBJ1-1, with a weak D call TRBD1 (5 bases). The V end lost 2 bases, the J end lost 8 bases, and 12 bases lay between the germline ends. Germline-derived CDR1 and CDR2 are LNHNV and YYDKDF (reference sequence). The CDR3 contains 13 residues. The CDR3 DNA follows: TGTGCCACCAGCAGATCCCGACAGCCAGAAGCTTTCTTT. Protein product: CATSRSRQPEAFF.

The V call is TRBV21-1, the J call TRBJ2-1; the table's D gene call, TRBD2, was not cross checked with the DNA. TRBV21-1 is a recognized pseudogene. CDR3 length: 16 amino acids. CDR3 sequence: CASSDGSGPSYNEQFF. DNA of the CDR3: TGTGCCAGCAGCGACGGTAGCGGTCCTTCCTACAATGAGCAGTTCTTC.

This clone was picked up many times. The chain joins TRBV5-4 to TRBJ2-7, with a possible D match to TRBD1 (5 bases). Trimming removed 1 base at V and 6 bases at J, with 11 bases between. This CDR3 has 13 residues. CDR1 and CDR2 from the germline V gene are SGHNT and YYREEE (reference sequence). DNA for the CDR3: TGTGCCAGCAGCTTGTGGCAGGGCGGCGAGCAGTACGTC. It is translated as CASSLWQGGEQYV.

This clone has just a few counts. J is TRBJ2-2 and V is TRBV11-3; 9 nucleotides line up with TRBD2. Germline CDR1 reads SGHNT; CDR2 reads YENEEA. Trimming removed 2 bases from V and 1 base from J; junction bases left unmatched: 8. The CDR3 spans 18 residues. CDR3 coding DNA: TGTGCCAGCAGCTTATGGGGACTAGCAGCCTTGAACACCGGGGAGCTGTTTTTT. Amino acids: CASSLWGLAALNTGELFF. Variable domain in full (rest from reference TRBV11-3 and TRBJ2-2): EAGVVQSPRYKIIEKKQPVAFWCNPISGHNTLYWYLQNLGQGPELLIRYENEEAVDDSQLPKDRFSAERLKGVDSTLKIQPAELGDSAVYLCASSLWGLAALNTGELFFGEGSRLTVL.

This clone was counted at least ten times. The chain couples TRBV7-2 to TRBJ1-1; 9 bases are shared with TRBD1. The CDR3 contains 12 residues. CDR1 and CDR2 (germline): SGHTA, FQGNSA. V shed 5 bases, J shed 8 bases, and the junction held 3 bases outside the gene matches. The CDR3 region is CASSPTGGEAFF. In DNA, the CDR3 is TGTGCCAGCAGCCCTACAGGGGGCGAAGCTTTCTTT. Combining the CDR3 with reference TRBV7-2 and TRBJ1-1 gives the whole variable domain GAGVSQSPSNKVTEKGKDVELRCDPISGHTALYWYRQSLGQGLEFLIYFQGNSAPDKSGLPSDRFSAERTGGSVSTLTIQRTQQEDSAVYLCASSPTGGEAFFGQGTRLTVV.

This chain uses TRBV7-2 with TRBJ1-3, with D uncertain. CDR3 length: 15 amino acids. V dropped 2 bases and J dropped 1 base, with 9 bases sitting between them. Germline CDR1 is SGHTA and CDR2 is FQGNSA. CDR3 residues: CASSLSARSGNTIYF. CDR3 bases: TGTGCCAGCAGCTTATCCGCAAGATCTGGAAACACCATATATTTT.

The V call is TRBV10-3, the J call TRBJ1-2; the match to TRBD1 covers 7 bases. Trimming took 1 base from V and 4 from J; bases not matched to a gene: 3. CDR1 ENHRY and CDR2 SYGVKD come from the germline V gene. This CDR3 spans 14 amino acids. CDR3: CAISELGTAYGYTF. CDR3 coding DNA: TGTGCCATCAGTGAGTTAGGGACAGCCTATGGCTACACCTTC.

In its sample, this clone was seen a few times. The chain uses TRBV5-6 and TRBJ2-2, with a weak D call TRBD1 (6 bases). This CDR3 spans 16 amino acids. The germline V gene encodes CDR1 SGHDT and CDR2 YYEEEE. V was shortened by 4 bases and J by 1 base, with 14 bases between the two germline ends. The CDR3 nucleotides read TGTGCCAGCAGCCTGGCCCGGACAGAGAACACCGGGGAGCTGTTTTTT. Protein sequence: CASSLARTENTGELFF.

This sequence joins TRBV7-6 and TRBJ2-5; no firm D call. This CDR3 has 13 residues. Germline V gene lookup returns CDR1 SGHVS and CDR2 FNYEAQ. Trimming pared 5 bases from V and 7 bases from J, leaving 14 bases between. The chain's CDR3 is CASSTEPPATQYF. CDR3 bases: TGTGCCAGCAGCACAGAACCCCCAGCGACCCAGTACTTC.

This chain connects TRBV9 to TRBJ2-5; weak D call: TRBD2 (6 bases). This CDR3 has 16 amino acids. Germline assignment: CDR1 SGDLS and CDR2 YYNGEE. Trimming cost V 1 base and J 5 bases, with 18 bases left between them. The CDR3 here is CASSVSGSGTEETQYF. CDR3 nucleotides: TGTGCCAGCAGCGTATCTGGGTCTGGGACTGAGGAGACCCAGTACTTC.

V and J are TRBV5-6 and TRBJ1-4; perhaps TRBD1 as D (5 bases). Germline CDR1 and CDR2: SGHDT and YYEEEE. Trimming took off 0 bases at V and 7 bases at J, with 16 bases between the two ends. There are 16 residues in the CDR3. The CDR3 region has the DNA TGTGCCAGCAGCTTGGCCAGATCGGGGGTAGTTGAAAAACTGTTTTTT. Translated, it gives CASSLARSGVVEKLFF.

The chain has TRBV9 and TRBJ1-4; D is possibly TRBD1 (6 bases). Germline loops: CDR1 SGDLS, CDR2 YYNGEE. V shed 0 bases and J shed 7 bases, with 16 bases lying between them. CDR3 length equals 16 residues. The CDR3 reads CASSVGGRQAGEKLFF. The CDR3 coding sequence is TGTGCCAGCAGCGTAGGAGGGCGACAGGCCGGTGAAAAACTGTTTTTT. Combining the CDR3 with reference TRBV9 and TRBJ1-4 gives the whole variable domain DSGVTQTPKHLITATGQRVTLRCSPRSGDLSVYWYQQSLDQGLQFLIQYYNGEERAKGNILERFSAQQFPDLHSELNLSSLELGDSALYFCASSVGGRQAGEKLFFGSGTQLSVL.